This T cell receptor (beta chain) emerged from a study of T cell clones after liver transplantation. Study at large: In this trial, immunosuppression withdrawal was attempted within 2 years of liver transplant. Blood was drawn pre-transplant, before withdrawal, and after full or failed withdrawal. Patients counted as tolerant after at least one year off all immunosuppression, enzymes not exceeding twice normal.

Sorting of unstimulated PBMCs yielded separate CD3+CD4+ and CD3+CD8+ fractions. Measured with immunoSEQ multiplex PCR; TCRdb has only the in-frame clones, and not every one. Of 70,000 or so clones in the sample, 80% to 95% are singletons; the top ten hold 0.98%. This clonotype was obtained from a human patient who received a liver transplant. Some T cells may arise from the graft donor. This specimen consisted of CD4+ T cells from blood, obtained roughly 26 months after liver transplant.

This CDR3 is CASSLAMGELFF. The DNA of the CDR3 is TGTGCCAGCAGCTTAGCTATGGGGGAGCTGTTTTTT. The V and J genes are TRBV7-2 and TRBJ2-2, with D hard to call. Deletions cut 0 bases from V and 8 bases from J, with 4 bases between. The CDR3 contains 12 residues. Germline V gives CDR1 SGHTA, CDR2 FQGNSA. The full variable domain, rest sourced from reference TRBV7-2 and TRBJ2-2, is GAGVSQSPSNKVTEKGKDVELRCDPISGHTALYWYRQSLGQGLEFLIYFQGNSAPDKSGLPSDRFSAERTGGSVSTLTIQRTQQEDSAVYLCASSLAMGELFFGEGSRLTVL.